This T cell receptor (beta chain) emerged from a study of T cells after yellow fever vaccination. Generation of TCR cDNA used 5'RACE template switching (which added a universal primer site and UMIs). TCRdb re-derived calls from the 5' RACE reads in MiXCR, one entry per CDR3 protein. The repertoire holds 100,000 to 150,000 distinct CDR3 sequences, over 8% seen once, with 40% in the top ten. CDR1 SGDLS and CDR2 YYNGEE come from the germline V gene. V lost 4 bases and J lost 3, with 15 bases in between. The CDR3 has 15 amino acids. This clonotype was detected many times. The TCR sequence derives from a man aged 18 to 30 who received the YFV17D yellow fever vaccine. The genes are TRBV9 and TRBJ2-3; perhaps TRBD1 as D (5 bases). The material was CD8+ T cells sorted from PBMCs, obtained on the day of the yellow fever booster vaccination. The CDR3 here is CASSPETQGTDTQYF. In DNA form, the CDR3 reads TGTGCCAGCAGCCCAGAGACGCAGGGAACAGATACGCAGTATTTT.